One and the same sample provided the 15 T cell receptor beta chains below, sequenced in a study of CD4+ T cells in melanoma. Generated by immunoSEQ multiplex PCR, the TCRdb table keeps only in-frame clones and is missing some. The repertoire holds some 150,000 clones, with 80% to 95% as singletons. All receptors derive from a human donor with melanoma.

The chain combines TRBV7-2 with TRBJ1-4; tentatively, D is TRBD1 (5 bases). The length of the CDR3 is 14 residues. From germline, CDR1 is SGHTA and CDR2 FQGNSA. The V end was cut by 6 bases, the J end by 5 bases, with 13 bases between. The CDR3: CASRAGTGNEKLFF. DNA of the CDR3: TGTGCCAGCAGGGCCGGGACGGGGAATGAAAAACTGTTTTTT. The full variable domain, rest sourced from reference TRBV7-2 and TRBJ1-4, is GAGVSQSPSNKVTEKGKDVELRCDPISGHTALYWYRQSLGQGLEFLIYFQGNSAPDKSGLPSDRFSAERTGGSVSTLTIQRTQQEDSAVYLCASRAGTGNEKLFFGSGTQLSVL.

The chain combines TRBV7-9 with TRBJ2-3; 8 nucleotides align to TRBD2. The CDR3 totals 12 residues. V trimming: 9 bases; J trimming: 2 bases; junction bases outside the gene matches: 1. Germline V gene data show CDR1 as SEHNR and CDR2 as FQNEAQ (reference sequence). The CDR3 protein is CASSGDTDTQYF. The CDR3 DNA sequence: TGTGCCAGTAGCGGGGACACAGATACGCAGTATTTT.

The chain joins TRBV4-2 to TRBJ2-1, with D perhaps matching TRBD1 or TRBD2 (5 bases each). The germline V and J ends were trimmed by 0 bases and 2 bases, with 5 bases remaining between them. This CDR3 has 14 amino acids. Germline lookup yields CDR1 LGHNA and CDR2 YNFKEQ. CDR3: CASSQEGPYNEQFF. In DNA, the CDR3 is TGTGCCAGCAGCCAAGAGGGACCCTACAATGAGCAGTTCTTC.

The chain links TRBV19 to TRBJ1-2; D is unresolved. The V end lost 7 bases, the J end lost 5 bases, and 17 bases lay between the germline ends. The CDR3 has 14 amino acids. CDR1 is LNHDA, CDR2 SQIVND, per germline (reference sequence). CDR3 sequence: CASNVDYGGYGYTF. The DNA of the CDR3 is TGTGCCAGTAATGTGGACTACGGCGGATATGGCTACACCTTC.

This rearrangement joins TRBV2 to TRBJ2-7, with D possibly called TRBD1 or TRBD2 (5 bases each). Germline CDR1 SNHLY, CDR2 FYNNEI. The V end lost 6 bases, the J end lost 2 bases, and 17 bases lay between the germline ends. The CDR3 spans 15 residues. CDR3 sequence: CASRAQGDAPYEQYF. In nucleotides, the CDR3 is TGTGCCAGCAGGGCCCAGGGAGATGCACCCTACGAGCAGTACTTC.

This chain links TRBV6-5 with TRBJ1-2; TRBD1 aligns across 7 bases. The CDR3 spans 15 residues. J lost 4 bases, V lost 4 bases, and 9 bases had no gene match. The germline CDR1 and CDR2 sequences are MNHEY and SVGAGI. The CDR3, as DNA: TGTGCCAGCAGTTTAGGGACAGAACGTCGCTATGGCTACACCTTC. Protein sequence: CASSLGTERRYGYTF.

The chain uses TRBV23-1 and TRBJ2-7; possibly TRBD1 for D (6 bases). TRBV23-1 counts as an open reading frame of uncertain function. The CDR3 totals 17 residues. Trimming took 0 bases from V and 3 from J, leaving 18 bases between them. CDR3 protein: CASSQSLLGDKIYEQYF. The CDR3 coding sequence is TGCGCCAGCAGTCAATCCTTGTTGGGGGACAAAATCTACGAGCAGTACTTC.

The V and J genes are TRBV5-1 and TRBJ1-2, with 12 bases that match TRBD1. The CDR3 is made up of 16 amino acids. Per germline, CDR1 SGHRS and CDR2 YFSETQ. Trimming took 4 bases from V and 3 from J; bases not matched to a gene: 7. CDR3 residues: CASSPGTGGAYYGYTF. CDR3 in DNA: TGCGCCAGCAGCCCCGGGACAGGGGGCGCTTACTATGGCTACACCTTC.

The chain couples TRBV7-8 to TRBJ1-5; D is unresolved. V gave up 2 bases and J gave up 0 bases, with 14 bases separating them. This CDR3 spans 17 amino acids. The germline gives CDR1 SGHVS, CDR2 FQNEAQ. CDR3 sequence (DNA): TGTGCCAGCAGCTTATTTACTGTGGCAGATAGCAATCAGCCCCAGCATTTT. Its protein is CASSLFTVADSNQPQHF.

J is TRBJ1-1 and V is TRBV29-1; TRBD1 might be the D (6 bases). V shed 7 bases and J shed 7 bases, with 19 bases lying between them. The length of the CDR3 is 13 residues. Germline lookup yields CDR1 SQVTM and CDR2 ANQGSEA. CDR3 protein: CSAWDIDTDEAFF. CDR3 nucleotides: TGCAGCGCTTGGGACATTGATACGGATGAAGCTTTCTTT.

V is TRBV5-1 and J is TRBJ2-2; D is undetermined. CDR1 is SGHRS, CDR2 YFSETQ, per germline. This CDR3 has 14 amino acids. V was trimmed by 0 bases and J by 4 bases, leaving 7 bases between them. As DNA, the CDR3 is TGCGCCAGCAGCTTGGGAGGCGCCACCGGGGAGCTGTTTTTT. Translating it yields CASSLGGATGELFF.

This sequence joins TRBV9 and TRBJ1-6, with 7 bases identical to TRBD1. This CDR3 is built from 15 residues. V lost 4 bases, J lost 8 bases, and 9 bases stayed unmatched. Germline CDR1 is SGDLS and CDR2 is YYNGEE. The CDR3, as DNA: TGTGCCAGCAGCCTTAGGCAGGGGGGAGATTCACCCCTCCACTTT. It encodes CASSLRQGGDSPLHF.

This clone was recorded only once. Here the CDR3 reads CASSYDAMSPLHF. The CDR3, as DNA: TGTGCCAGCAGCTATGACGCAATGTCACCCCTCCACTTT. The rearrangement uses TRBV6-5 and TRBJ1-6; no clear D. V was shortened by 6 bases and J by 10 bases, with 13 bases between the two germline ends. Germline CDR1 and CDR2: MNHEY and SVGAGI. The CDR3 consists of 13 residues.

The chain joins TRBV18 to TRBJ1-6; 9 bases align to TRBD1. J gave up 8 bases and V 3 bases, and 5 bases lay outside the gene matches. The CDR3 is made up of 15 amino acids. CDR1 is KGHSH and CDR2 is LQKENI in the germline V gene. In nucleotides, the CDR3 is TGTGCCAGCTCACCCCGGACAGGGGAGTATTCACCCCTCCACTTT. Translating gives CASSPRTGEYSPLHF. Filled out from reference TRBV18 and TRBJ1-6, the complete variable domain reads NAGVMQNPRHLVRRRGQEARLRCSPMKGHSHVYWYRQLPEEGLKFMVYLQKENIIDESGMPKERFSAEFPKEGPSILRIQQVVRGDSAAYFCASSPRTGEYSPLHFGNGTRLTVT.

The rearrangement joins TRBV5-1 to TRBJ1-2, with 8 bases aligning to TRBD1. Germline loops: CDR1 SGHRS, CDR2 YFSETQ. The CDR3 covers 15 residues. V trimming: 5 bases; J trimming: 1 base; junction bases outside the gene matches: 7. CDR3 region: CASSLGQGGNYGYTF. DNA for the CDR3: TGCGCCAGCAGTCTAGGACAGGGTGGTAACTATGGCTACACCTTC.